One and the same sample provided the 3 T cell receptor beta chains below, sequenced in a study of identical twins. TCRdb independently ran MiXCR on the 5' RACE reads; one entry per CDR3 protein. The sample holds around 690,000 distinct CDR3 sequences; around 20% are singletons and the top ten take 4.3%. These records were also assigned to another study, of T cells expressing NK-cell markers.

The sequencing input was PBMCs. The source of these receptors is a woman aged 18-29 years in good health.

This clonotype was seen a handful of times. The rearrangement joins TRBV7-2 to TRBJ2-2; the D gene is possibly TRBD2 (5 bases). The CDR3 runs to 16 residues. Germline V lookup: CDR1 SGHTA, CDR2 FQGNSA. V was cut by 0 bases and J by 4 bases, with 12 bases left in between. CDR3 sequence: CASSLASALGTGELFF. DNA of the CDR3: TGTGCCAGCAGCTTAGCTAGCGCCCTGGGCACCGGGGAGCTGTTTTTT. The full variable domain, rest sourced from reference TRBV7-2 and TRBJ2-2, is GAGVSQSPSNKVTEKGKDVELRCDPISGHTALYWYRQSLGQGLEFLIYFQGNSAPDKSGLPSDRFSAERTGGSVSTLTIQRTQQEDSAVYLCASSLASALGTGELFFGEGSRLTVL.

V usage is TRBV2 and J usage is TRBJ2-7, with D perhaps TRBD1 (6 bases). This CDR3 has 14 amino acids. Looked up from germline, CDR1 is SNHLY and CDR2 is FYNNEI. Trimming removed 8 bases from V and 5 bases from J, with 19 bases in between. CDR3 amino acids: CASEPQGVQNEQYF. As DNA, the CDR3 is TGTGCCAGCGAACCACAGGGAGTGCAGAACGAGCAGTACTTC.

This clonotype was counted between two and nine times. The chain is built from TRBV5-5 and TRBJ2-1; weak D call: TRBD2 (7 bases). This CDR3 is built from 12 residues. Germline V gene sequence: CDR1 SGHKS, CDR2 YYEKEE (reference sequence). With 4 bases removed from V and 6 bases from J, the gap between germline ends came to 8 bases. CDR3 DNA sequence: TGTGCCAGCAGCGGGGGGGCCAATGAGCAGTTCTTC. It codes for CASSGGANEQFF.